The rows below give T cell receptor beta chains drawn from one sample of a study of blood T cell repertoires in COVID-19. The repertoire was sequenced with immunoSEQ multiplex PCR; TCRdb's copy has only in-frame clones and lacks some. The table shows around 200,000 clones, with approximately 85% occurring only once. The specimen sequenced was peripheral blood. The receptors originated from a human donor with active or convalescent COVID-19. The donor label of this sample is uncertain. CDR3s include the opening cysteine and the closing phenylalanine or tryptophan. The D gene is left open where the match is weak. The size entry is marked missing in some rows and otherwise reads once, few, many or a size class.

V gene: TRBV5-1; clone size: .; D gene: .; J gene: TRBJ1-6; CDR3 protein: CASSPGAGSPLHF; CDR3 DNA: TGCGCCAGCAGCCCAGGCGCGGGTTCACCCCTCCACTTT
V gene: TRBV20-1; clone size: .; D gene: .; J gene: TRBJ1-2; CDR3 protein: CSAREGEGYTF; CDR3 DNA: TGCAGTGCTAGGGAGGGAGAAGGCTACACCTTC
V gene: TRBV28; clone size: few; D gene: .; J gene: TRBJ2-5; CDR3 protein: CASSLQGAETQYF; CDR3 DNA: TGTGCCAGCAGCCTGCAGGGCGCAGAGACCCAGTACTTC
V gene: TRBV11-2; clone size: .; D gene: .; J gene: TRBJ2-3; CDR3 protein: CASSLFPTSTDTQYF; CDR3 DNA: TGTGCCAGCAGCTTATTTCCAACTAGCACAGATACGCAGTATTTT
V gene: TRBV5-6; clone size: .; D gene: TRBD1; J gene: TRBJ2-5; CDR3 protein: CASSLRTGSFQETQYF; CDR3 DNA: TGTGCCAGCAGCTTGCGGACAGGGAGCTTCCAAGAGACCCAGTACTTC
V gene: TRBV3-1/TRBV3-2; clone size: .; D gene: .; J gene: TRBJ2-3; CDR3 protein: CASSFQGTGTDTQYF; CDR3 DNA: TGTGCCAGCAGCTTCCAGGGAACTGGCACAGATACGCAGTATTTT
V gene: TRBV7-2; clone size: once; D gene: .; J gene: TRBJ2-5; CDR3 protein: CASSALGARETQYF; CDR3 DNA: TGTGCCAGCAGCGCCTTGGGGGCGCGAGAGACCCAGTACTTC
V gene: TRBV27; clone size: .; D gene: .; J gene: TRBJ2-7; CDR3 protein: CASSLGVGSFYEQYF; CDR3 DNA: TGTGCCAGTTCTCTCGGGGTTGGGTCCTTCTACGAGCAGTACTTC
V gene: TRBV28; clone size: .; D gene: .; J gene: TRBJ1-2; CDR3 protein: CASSFFLGEGYTF; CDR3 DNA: TGTGCCAGCAGTTTTTTTTTAGGGGAAGGCTACACCTTC
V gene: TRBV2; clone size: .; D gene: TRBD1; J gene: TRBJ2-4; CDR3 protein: CASTPGQTIKNIQYF; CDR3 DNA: TGTGCCAGCACCCCGGGACAGACAATCAAAAACATTCAGTACTTC
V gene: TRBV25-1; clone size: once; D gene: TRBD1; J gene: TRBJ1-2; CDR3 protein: CASSPRQGEGYTF; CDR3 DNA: TGTGCCAGCAGTCCCCGACAGGGAGAAGGCTACACCTTC
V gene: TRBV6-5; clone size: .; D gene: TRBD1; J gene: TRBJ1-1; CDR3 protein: CASSRWEQGYTEAFF; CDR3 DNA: TGTGCCAGCAGTAGATGGGAACAGGGGTACACTGAAGCTTTCTTT
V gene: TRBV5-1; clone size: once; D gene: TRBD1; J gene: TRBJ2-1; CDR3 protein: CASREGTGYELLQFF; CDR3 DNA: TGCGCCAGCAGGGAGGGGACAGGATATGAACTGTTGCAGTTCTTC
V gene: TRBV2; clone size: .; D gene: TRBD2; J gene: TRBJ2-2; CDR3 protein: CASSETSGGAGELFF; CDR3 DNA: TGTGCCAGCAGTGAAACTAGCGGGGGGGCCGGGGAGCTGTTTTTT
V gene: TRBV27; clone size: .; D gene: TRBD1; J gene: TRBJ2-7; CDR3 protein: CASSLKGTGGVRVNEQYF; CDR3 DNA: TGTGCCAGCAGTTTAAAGGGGACAGGGGGCGTGCGAGTCAACGAGCAGTACTTC
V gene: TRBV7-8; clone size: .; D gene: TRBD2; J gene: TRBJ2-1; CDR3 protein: CASSSPLAGSYNEQFF; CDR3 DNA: TGTGCCAGCAGCTCCCCCCTAGCGGGGTCCTACAATGAGCAGTTCTTC
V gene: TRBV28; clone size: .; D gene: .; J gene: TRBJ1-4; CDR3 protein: CASSPGGSGATNEKLFF; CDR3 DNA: TGTGCCAGCAGCCCCGGAGGCAGTGGGGCAACTAATGAAAAACTGTTTTTT
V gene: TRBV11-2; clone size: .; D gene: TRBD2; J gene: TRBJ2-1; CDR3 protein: CASSFTGTSGGHRDEQFF; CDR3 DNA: TGTGCCAGCAGCTTCACCGGGACTAGCGGGGGGCATCGGGATGAGCAGTTCTTC
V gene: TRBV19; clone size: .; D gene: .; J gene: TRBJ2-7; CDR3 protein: CASSPGVALSYEQYF; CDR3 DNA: TGTGCCAGTAGTCCCGGCGTAGCCCTCTCCTACGAGCAGTACTTC
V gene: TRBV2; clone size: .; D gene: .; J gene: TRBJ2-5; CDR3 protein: CASIRVEETQYF; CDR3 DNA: TGTGCCAGCATAAGAGTAGAGGAGACCCAGTACTTC
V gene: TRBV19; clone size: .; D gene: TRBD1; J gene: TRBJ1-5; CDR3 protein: CASSSPPDRGDNQPQHF; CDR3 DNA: TGTGCCAGTAGTAGCCCCCCGGACAGGGGCGACAATCAGCCCCAGCATTTT
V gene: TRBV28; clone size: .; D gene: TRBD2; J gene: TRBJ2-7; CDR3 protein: CASSSRLAGVYEQYF; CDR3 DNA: TGTGCCAGCAGTTCCCGACTAGCGGGAGTCTACGAGCAGTACTTC
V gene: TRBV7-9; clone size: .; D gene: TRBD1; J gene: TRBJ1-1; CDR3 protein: CASSLVWTGGMNTEAFF; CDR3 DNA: TGTGCCAGCAGCTTAGTTTGGACAGGGGGCATGAACACTGAAGCTTTCTTT
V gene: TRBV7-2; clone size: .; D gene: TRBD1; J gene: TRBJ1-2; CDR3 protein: CASSLARRQGSRAGYTF; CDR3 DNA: TGTGCCAGCAGCTTAGCCCGGAGACAGGGGTCGCGGGCTGGCTACACCTTC
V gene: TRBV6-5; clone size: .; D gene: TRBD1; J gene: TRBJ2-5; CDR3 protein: CASSFWTGDETQYF; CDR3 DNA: TGTGCCAGCAGTTTTTGGACAGGGGATGAGACCCAGTACTTC
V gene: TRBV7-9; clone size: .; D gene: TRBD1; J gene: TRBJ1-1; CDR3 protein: CASSTLQGWTEAFF; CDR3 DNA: TGTGCCAGCAGCACTCTACAGGGGTGGACTGAAGCTTTCTTT
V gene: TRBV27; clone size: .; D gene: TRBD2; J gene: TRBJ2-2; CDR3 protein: CASGEGPGELFF; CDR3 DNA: TGTGCCAGCGGGGAGGGCCCCGGGGAGCTGTTTTTT
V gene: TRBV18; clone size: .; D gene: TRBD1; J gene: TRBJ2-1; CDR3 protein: CASSRDRGRLVSGGNNEQFF; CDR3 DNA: TGTGCCAGCTCACGAGACAGGGGGCGCCTTGTTTCGGGAGGGAACAATGAGCAGTTCTTC
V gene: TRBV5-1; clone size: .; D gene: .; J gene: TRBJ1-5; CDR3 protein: CASSLSSGNQPQHF; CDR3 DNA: TGCGCCAGCAGCTTGTCTTCAGGCAATCAGCCCCAGCATTTT
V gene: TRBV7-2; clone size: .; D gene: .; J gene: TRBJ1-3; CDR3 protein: CASSRTGNTIYF; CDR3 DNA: TGTGCCAGCAGCCGTACAGGAAACACCATATATTTT
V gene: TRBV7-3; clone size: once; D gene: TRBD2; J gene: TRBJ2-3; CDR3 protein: CASSSFGGAAADTQYF; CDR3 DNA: TGTGCCAGCAGCTCCTTCGGGGGGGCCGCCGCAGATACGCAGTATTTT
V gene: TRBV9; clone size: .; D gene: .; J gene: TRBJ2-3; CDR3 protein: CASSVRGLLDTQYF; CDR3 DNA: TGTGCCAGCAGCGTCAGGGGTCTCCTGGATACGCAGTATTTT
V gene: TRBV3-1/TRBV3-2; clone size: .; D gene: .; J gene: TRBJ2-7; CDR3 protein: CASSQEGIAAYEQYF; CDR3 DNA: TGTGCCAGCAGCCAAGAGGGAATAGCGGCCTACGAGCAGTACTTC
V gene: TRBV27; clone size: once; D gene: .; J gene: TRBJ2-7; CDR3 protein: CASSSPGALAYEQYF; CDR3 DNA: TGTGCCAGCAGTTCTCCAGGGGCATTAGCCTACGAGCAGTACTTC
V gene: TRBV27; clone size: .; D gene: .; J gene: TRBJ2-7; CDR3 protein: CASSALAIHEQYF; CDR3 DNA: TGTGCCAGCAGCGCCCTAGCGATCCACGAGCAGTACTTC
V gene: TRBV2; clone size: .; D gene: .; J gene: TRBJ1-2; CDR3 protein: CASSPAGAGGYTF; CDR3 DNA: TGTGCCAGCAGCCCTGCAGGGGCGGGCGGCTACACCTTC
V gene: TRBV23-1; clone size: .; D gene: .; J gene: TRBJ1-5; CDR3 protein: CASSQRADRLGKNSNQPQHF; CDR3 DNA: TGCGCCAGCAGTCAAAGAGCAGACAGATTGGGGAAAAATAGCAATCAGCCCCAGCATTTT
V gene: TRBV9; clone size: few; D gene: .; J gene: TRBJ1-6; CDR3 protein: CASGEDTGSPLHF; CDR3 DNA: TGTGCCTCCGGAGAGGACACCGGATCACCCCTCCACTTT
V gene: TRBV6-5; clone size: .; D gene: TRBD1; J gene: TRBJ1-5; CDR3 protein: CASSYYRGHQPQHF; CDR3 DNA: TGTGCCAGCAGTTACTACAGGGGGCATCAGCCCCAGCATTTT
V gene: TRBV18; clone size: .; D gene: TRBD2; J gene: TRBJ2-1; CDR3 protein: CASRSGILSYNEQFF; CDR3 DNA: TGTGCCAGTCGAAGCGGGATCCTCTCCTACAATGAGCAGTTCTTC
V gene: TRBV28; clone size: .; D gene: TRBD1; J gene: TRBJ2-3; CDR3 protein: CASSPPRGRTDTQYF; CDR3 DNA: TGTGCCAGCAGCCCCCCCAGGGGGCGCACAGATACGCAGTATTTT
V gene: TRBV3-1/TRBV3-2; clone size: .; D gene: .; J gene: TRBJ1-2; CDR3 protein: CASSPLQGSGYTF; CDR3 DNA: TGTGCCAGCAGCCCTTTACAGGGAAGCGGCTACACCTTC
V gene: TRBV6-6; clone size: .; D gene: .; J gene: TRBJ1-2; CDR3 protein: CASSVGGGGRNYGYTF; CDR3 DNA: TGTGCCAGCAGTGTGGGTGGCGGGGGCAGAAACTATGGCTACACCTTC
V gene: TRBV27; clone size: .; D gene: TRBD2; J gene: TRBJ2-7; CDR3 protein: CASSSVAGGVYEQYF; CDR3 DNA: TGTGCCAGCAGTTCCGTAGCGGGAGGGGTCTACGAGCAGTACTTC
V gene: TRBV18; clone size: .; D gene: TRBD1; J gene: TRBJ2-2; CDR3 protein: CASSPRQGYTGELFF; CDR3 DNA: TGTGCCAGCTCACCGCGACAGGGGTACACCGGGGAGCTGTTTTTT
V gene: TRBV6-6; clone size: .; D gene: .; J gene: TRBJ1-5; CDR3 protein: CASSYGQKRDQPQHF; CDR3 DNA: TGTGCCAGCAGTTACGGGCAGAAGAGAGATCAGCCCCAGCATTTT
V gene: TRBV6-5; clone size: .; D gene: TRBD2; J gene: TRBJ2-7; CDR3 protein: CASSYSARGVDEQYF; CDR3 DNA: TGTGCCAGCAGTTACTCCGCTCGGGGGGTCGACGAGCAGTACTTC
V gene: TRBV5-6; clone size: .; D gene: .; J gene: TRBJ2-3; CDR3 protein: CASREGSTDTQYF; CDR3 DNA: TGTGCCAGCAGGGAGGGAAGCACAGATACGCAGTATTTT
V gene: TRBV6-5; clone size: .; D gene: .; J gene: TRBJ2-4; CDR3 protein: CASRAGLLAKNIQYF; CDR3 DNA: TGTGCCAGCAGGGCGGGCTTACTAGCCAAAAACATTCAGTACTTC
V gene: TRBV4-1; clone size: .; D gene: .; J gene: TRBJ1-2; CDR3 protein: CASSQDPGIYGYTF; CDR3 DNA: TGCGCCAGCAGCCAAGACCCAGGGATCTATGGCTACACCTTC
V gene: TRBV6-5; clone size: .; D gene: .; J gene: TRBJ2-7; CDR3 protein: CASSYSSAVRYEQYF; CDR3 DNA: TGTGCCAGCAGTTACTCGTCCGCGGTTAGGTACGAGCAGTACTTC
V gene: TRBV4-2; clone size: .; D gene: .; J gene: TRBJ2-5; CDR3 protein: CASSQDSGASQETQYF; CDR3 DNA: TGTGCCAGCAGCCAAGATAGCGGAGCTAGCCAAGAGACCCAGTACTTC
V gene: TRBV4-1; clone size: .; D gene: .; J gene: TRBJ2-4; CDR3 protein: CASSQSQLKNIQYF; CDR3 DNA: TGCGCCAGCAGCCAATCACAGCTGAAAAACATTCAGTACTTC
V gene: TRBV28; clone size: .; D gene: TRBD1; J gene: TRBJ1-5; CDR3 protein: CASTFLDRGQPQHF; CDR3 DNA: TGTGCCAGCACTTTCCTTGACAGGGGTCAGCCCCAGCATTTT